The 24 T cell receptor beta chains below come from one sample, sequenced in a study of blood T cell repertoires in COVID-19. TCRdb keeps only in-frame clones here, not all; method: immunoSEQ multiplex PCR. Here the sample spans around 220,000 clones, just over 85% being singletons. What was sequenced was peripheral blood. Receptors originate from a man aged 18 to 35 with active or convalescent COVID-19.

The V gene is TRBV7-2, the J gene TRBJ2-7, with a tentative D call TRBD2 (5 bases). Germline-derived CDR1 and CDR2 are SGHTA and FQGNSA. Trimming took off 0 bases at V and 6 bases at J, with 12 bases between the two ends. This CDR3 has 14 amino acids. CDR3 sequence: CASSLAEGLGEQYF. The CDR3 DNA follows: TGTGCCAGCAGCTTAGCAGAGGGTCTCGGCGAGCAGTACTTC.

The rearrangement joins TRBV29-1 to TRBJ1-1; D is unresolved. The V and J ends lost 3 bases and 3 bases respectively, with 11 bases between them. CDR1 and CDR2 from the germline V gene are SQVTM and ANQGSEA. This CDR3 spans 13 amino acids. In nucleotides, the CDR3 is TGCAGCGTTGACTTACGTAGCTACACTGAAGCTTTCTTT. Translating it yields CSVDLRSYTEAFF.

This clone was detected only a few times. V and J are TRBV14 and TRBJ1-3; D not resolved. The CDR3 consists of 13 residues. Trimming took 3 bases from V and 4 from J, leaving 7 bases between them. Germline CDR1 reads SGHDN; CDR2 reads FVKESK. Written as DNA, the CDR3 is TGTGCCAGCAGCCAGGCCATCGGAAACACCATATATTTT. Translating gives CASSQAIGNTIYF.

The chain recombines TRBV5-1 with TRBJ1-2; the D gene is possibly TRBD1 (5 bases). Between the trimmed V and J ends, which lost 0 bases and 7 bases, there was a span of 13 bases. CDR3 length: 14 residues. Per the germline V gene, CDR1 is SGHRS and CDR2 is YFSETQ. The CDR3 loop is CASSLDRGLAGYTF. For the CDR3, the DNA is TGCGCCAGCAGCTTGGATCGGGGACTGGCTGGCTACACCTTC. Looking up the rest from reference TRBV5-1 and TRBJ1-2 gives the full variable domain: KAGVTQTPRYLIKTRGQQVTLSCSPISGHRSVSWYQQTPGQGLQFLFEYFSETQRNKGNFPGRFSGRQFSNSRSEMNVSTLELGDSALYLCASSLDRGLAGYTFGSGTRLTVV.

Written as DNA, the CDR3 is TGTGCCAGCAGCGAGGGACAGGTGACGAACTATGGCTACACCTTC. Its translation: CASSEGQVTNYGYTF. This chain connects TRBV6-4 to TRBJ1-2; 8 nucleotides match TRBD1. Germline V gene lookup returns CDR1 MRHNA and CDR2 SNTAGT. J was trimmed by 2 bases and V by 6 bases; bases with no gene match: 8. The CDR3 runs to 15 residues.

The rearrangement joins TRBV3-1 (or the pseudogene TRBV3-2) to TRBJ2-5; D is unresolved. Trimming removed 3 bases from V and 4 bases from J, with 12 bases in between. The CDR3 runs to 14 residues. Germline V gives CDR1 LGHDT, CDR2 YNNKEL (reference sequence). The CDR3 DNA sequence: TGTGCCAGCAGCCAGCTTCATACATCAGAGACCCAGTACTTC. It specifies CASSQLHTSETQYF.

The chain recombines TRBV6-5 with TRBJ1-2; 8 positions match TRBD1. Unmatched junction bases numbered 12, after V lost 7 bases and J lost 8 bases. The CDR3 sequence is 14 residues long. Germline lookup yields CDR1 MNHEY and CDR2 SVGAGI. CDR3 residues: CASKSTWTGHGYTF. The CDR3 bases are TGTGCCAGCAAAAGTACCTGGACAGGGCACGGCTACACCTTC.

The rearrangement joins TRBV10-1 to TRBJ2-7; D not resolved. This CDR3 has 14 residues. CDR1 WNHNN and CDR2 SYGVQD come from the germline V gene (reference sequence). Trimming took 6 bases from V and 2 from J, leaving 14 bases between them. The CDR3: CASSNRKPPYEQYF. Written as DNA, the CDR3 is TGCGCCAGCAGCAACAGAAAACCTCCCTACGAGCAGTACTTC.

The chain joins TRBV27 to TRBJ1-1; the D gene is possibly TRBD1 (6 bases). V lost 4 bases, J lost 2 bases, and 17 bases lay in between. Germline V gives CDR1 MNHEY, CDR2 SMNVEV (reference sequence). The CDR3 loop spans 16 amino acids. CDR3 residues: CASSSPWGQANTEAFF. DNA for the CDR3: TGTGCCAGCAGTTCCCCCTGGGGGCAGGCCAACACTGAAGCTTTCTTT.

The chain uses TRBV21-1 and TRBJ2-7; TRBD2, the table's D call, lacks a check against the DNA. TRBV21-1 is a listed pseudogene. This CDR3 comprises 16 residues. CDR3 coding DNA: TGTGCCAGCAGCTCCAGGACTAGCGGGAGCTCCTACGAGCAGTACTTC. This gives the protein CASSSRTSGSSYEQYF.

This clone occurred a few times. J is TRBJ2-7 and V is TRBV6-5, with D possibly TRBD1 on 5 matching bases. V lost 7 bases, J lost 3 bases, and 13 bases lay in between. Germline CDR1 is MNHEY and CDR2 is SVGAGI. The CDR3 runs to 13 residues. The DNA of the CDR3 is TGTGCCAGCAACGTACCAGGGTTCTACGAGCAGTACTTC. Amino acids: CASNVPGFYEQYF.

V gene TRBV5-5 combines with J gene TRBJ1-1; the match to TRBD1 covers 9 bases. CDR3 length: 15 residues. CDR1 SGHKS and CDR2 YYEKEE come from the germline V gene (reference sequence). Losses at the gene ends were 3 bases for V and 5 bases for J; bases not matched to a gene: 8. The CDR3 DNA reads as TGTGCCAGCAGCTACCTGGGACAGGGACTAACTGAAGCTTTCTTT. Translated: CASSYLGQGLTEAFF.

Many counts were recorded for this clone. V and J are TRBV19 and TRBJ2-2; D perhaps matches TRBD2 (5 bases). V lost 1 base and J 6 bases, leaving 9 bases between the germline ends. The germline CDR1 and CDR2 sequences are LNHDA and SQIVND (reference sequence). The CDR3 sequence is 14 residues long. In DNA form, the CDR3 reads TGTGCCAGTAGTATAGGGTCGGGGTCCGGGGAGCTGTTTTTT. Encoded protein: CASSIGSGSGELFF.

This chain joins TRBV11-2 and TRBJ2-7; 7 bases map to TRBD1. Germline assignment: CDR1 SGHAT and CDR2 FQNNGV. J gave up 3 bases and V 0 bases, and 5 bases lay outside the gene matches. The CDR3 extends over 15 amino acids. The CDR3 nucleotides read TGTGCCAGCAGCTTAGATCGACGACAGGGCTACGAGCAGTACTTC. This codes for CASSLDRRQGYEQYF.

The V and J genes are TRBV30 and TRBJ2-5, with 7 bases lining up with TRBD1. V shed 1 base and J 0 bases; nucleotides not matched to a gene: 5. There are 15 residues in the CDR3. In germline, CDR1 is GTSNPN, CDR2 SVGIG (reference sequence). The CDR3 coding sequence is TGTGCCTGGAGTGGGACAGGCCAATACCAAGAGACCCAGTACTTC. Translating gives CAWSGTGQYQETQYF.

This chain links TRBV27 with TRBJ1-1; 8 nucleotides align to TRBD1. This CDR3 is 14 amino acids long. The V gene's germline CDR1 is MNHEY and CDR2 SMNVEV (reference sequence). With V trimmed by 8 bases and J by 4 bases, 9 bases remained unmatched. The CDR3 sequence: CASVRQGLSTEAFF. The CDR3 DNA reads as TGTGCCAGCGTTAGACAGGGGCTAAGCACTGAAGCTTTCTTT.

This sequence joins TRBV5-1 and TRBJ1-2; tentatively, D is TRBD1 (6 bases). Germline V CDR1 and CDR2: SGHRS, YFSETQ. There are 14 residues in the CDR3. CDR3 bases: TGCCCCACCAGCGCCGGGGGGGGCGAGTATGGCTACACCTTC. Residues: CPTSAGGGEYGYTF.

The chain has TRBV27 and TRBJ2-1, with D hard to call. This CDR3 spans 12 amino acids. Trimming shortened V by 6 bases and J by 7 bases, and 10 bases separated the two germline ends. Germline CDR1 reads MNHEY; CDR2 reads SMNVEV (reference sequence). CDR3 DNA: TGTGCCAGCAGCACTCAAATAAATGAGCAGTTCTTC. It yields the protein CASSTQINEQFF.

V and J are TRBV9 and TRBJ2-2; D is ambiguous. Per the germline V gene, CDR1 is SGDLS and CDR2 is YYNGEE. Trimming cost V 4 bases and J 4 bases, with 14 bases left between them. CDR3 size: 15 residues. The chain's CDR3 is CASSSPSHGTGELFF. The CDR3 DNA reads as TGTGCCAGCAGCTCTCCCTCACATGGCACCGGGGAGCTGTTTTTT.

The gene calls are TRBV7-9 and TRBJ1-4, with no clear D. The CDR3 runs to 15 residues. The germline V gene encodes CDR1 SEHNR and CDR2 FQNEAQ (reference sequence). V dropped 2 bases and J dropped 2 bases, with 9 bases sitting between them. The DNA for the CDR3 is TGTGCCAGCAGCTTAATGGGTAGCACTAATGAAAAACTGTTTTTT. Protein: CASSLMGSTNEKLFF. The full variable domain, rest sourced from reference TRBV7-9 and TRBJ1-4, is DTGVSQNPRHKITKRGQNVTFRCDPISEHNRLYWYRQTLGQGPEFLTYFQNEAQLEKSRLLSDRFSAERPKGSFSTLEIQRTEQGDSAMYLCASSLMGSTNEKLFFGSGTQLSVL.

This rearrangement joins TRBV5-1 to TRBJ2-7, with TRBD1 matching 10 bases. Per the germline V gene, CDR1 is SGHRS and CDR2 is YFSETQ. This CDR3 has 16 residues. The J segment lost 2 bases and the V segment lost 1 base, leaving 6 bases of the junction unmatched. The CDR3 loop is CASSLFTGQGPYEQYF. DNA of the CDR3: TGCGCCAGCAGCTTGTTTACGGGACAGGGGCCCTACGAGCAGTACTTC.

The chain joins TRBV10-1 to TRBJ2-1; TRBD2 matches at 7 bases. The CDR3 contains 14 residues. With 3 bases clipped from V and 6 bases from J, the junction kept 5 bases outside the gene matches. Germline CDR1 reads WNHNN; CDR2 reads SYGVQD (reference sequence). The CDR3 DNA reads TGCGCCAGCAGTGAAGGACTAGAGGTCAATGAGCAGTTCTTC. It yields the protein CASSEGLEVNEQFF.

This chain connects TRBV4-2 to TRBJ2-7; D is possibly TRBD2 (5 bases). This CDR3 has 16 amino acids. Germline V gene sequence: CDR1 LGHNA, CDR2 YNFKEQ. V was shortened by 1 base and J by 7 bases, with 20 bases between the two germline ends. The chain's CDR3 is CASSQGLPGRDREQYF. The CDR3 region has the DNA TGTGCCAGCAGCCAAGGTCTTCCGGGAAGAGATCGGGAGCAGTACTTC.

V is TRBV5-1 and J is TRBJ1-1; TRBD1 agrees at 8 bases. The germline CDR1 and CDR2 sequences are SGHRS and YFSETQ. This CDR3 contains 14 residues. V lost 4 bases, J lost 7 bases, and 9 bases stayed unmatched. This CDR3 reads CASSTRQGASEAFF. In DNA form, the CDR3 reads TGCGCCAGCAGCACCCGCCAGGGGGCAAGTGAAGCTTTCTTT.